This entry lists 18 T cell receptor beta chains sequenced from one sample in a study of cytomegalovirus exposure and HLA in healthy donors (dated by TCRdb to about 2017). Receptors were amplified or captured by the immunoSEQ multiplex PCR assay. For the multiplex PCR, a mixture combining 60 forward primers for TCR Vbeta segments and 13 reverse primers for TCR Jbeta segments was used. As stored in TCRdb, this immuneACCESS dataset retains in-frame rearrangements with V and J assigned. A fraction of the clones does not appear; measured against another copy, unresolved V genes explain less than half of the discrepancy, and the remainder lacks a known reason. The sample yields roughly 150,000 clones; around 75% were counted once. The ten top clones hold approximately 2.8% of the sample. Sequenced sample: PBMCs. The receptors were sampled from a male donor in good health and CMV-seronegative.

V usage is TRBV7-9 and J usage is TRBJ2-1; 14 bases line up with TRBD2. The germline V gene encodes CDR1 SEHNR and CDR2 FQNEAQ (reference sequence). CDR3 length equals 16 residues. Trimming cost V 5 bases and J 7 bases; bases outside gene matches: 7. CDR3 sequence (DNA): TGTGCCAGCAGCCTACCGGGACTAGCGGGGGTGAATGAGCAGTTCTTC. Its protein is CASSLPGLAGVNEQFF.

This clone has more than one count but fewer than ten. The chain recombines TRBV28 with TRBJ2-3, with D possibly matching TRBD2 (6 bases). The CDR3 runs 13 residues. Germline CDR1 and CDR2: MDHEN and SYDVKM. V was shortened by 11 bases and J by 3 bases, with 15 bases between the two germline ends. The CDR3 bases are TGTGCCCACGGCAGCGGGTCAACAGATACGCAGTATTTT. Its protein product is CAHGSGSTDTQYF. The full variable domain, its missing parts supplied by reference TRBV28 and TRBJ2-3, is DVKVTQSSRYLVKRTGEKVFLECVQDMDHENMFWYRQDPGLGLRLIYFSYDVKMKEKGDIPEGYSVSREKKERFSLILESASTNQTSMYLCAHGSGSTDTQYFGPGTRLTVL.

The CDR3 spells CASSRWGSGTEAFF. The CDR3, as DNA: TGTGCCAGCAGTCGCTGGGGCTCAGGCACTGAAGCTTTCTTT. The gene calls are TRBV7-2 and TRBJ1-1; D might be TRBD1 (5 bases). Trimming removed 6 bases at V and 4 bases at J, with 15 bases between. CDR3 length equals 14 residues. Germline-derived CDR1 and CDR2 are SGHTA and FQGNSA.

The V gene is TRBV5-6, the J gene TRBJ2-5, with D unclear. Germline CDR1 SGHDT, CDR2 YYEEEE. This CDR3 has 15 residues. Trimming took 1 base from V and 5 from J, leaving 15 bases between them. CDR3 residues: CASSLLPVRSETQYF. The CDR3 DNA is TGTGCCAGCAGCTTGTTACCAGTCAGGTCCGAGACCCAGTACTTC.

V usage is TRBV7-2 and J usage is TRBJ2-7, with 8 nucleotides matching TRBD2. The CDR3 loop spans 15 amino acids. Trimming removed 0 bases from V and 3 bases from J; junction bases left unmatched: 4. CDR1 and CDR2 (germline): SGHTA, FQGNSA. As DNA, the CDR3 is TGTGCCAGCAGCTTAGCGCTTAGCGGGGACTACGAGCAGTACTTC. This gives the protein CASSLALSGDYEQYF.

J is TRBJ2-5 and V is TRBV18, with a weak D call TRBD1 (5 bases). The CDR3 extends over 15 amino acids. CDR1 and CDR2 from the germline V gene are KGHSH and LQKENI. V was shortened by 6 bases and J by 3 bases, with 17 bases between the two germline ends. The CDR3 spells CASSIYRTSEETQYF. The CDR3 coding sequence is TGTGCCAGCTCTATCTATCGGACATCGGAAGAGACCCAGTACTTC.

Note on this clone: Different DNA sequences within this sample yield the same CDR3. The chain joins TRBV30 to TRBJ1-2, with 10 bases that match TRBD1. CDR3 length: 13 amino acids. CDR1 GTSNPN and CDR2 SVGIG come from the germline V gene (reference sequence). Trimming cost V 5 bases and J 0 bases; bases outside gene matches: 0. CDR3 region: CAWDRGPNYGYTF. In DNA form, the CDR3 reads TGTGCCTGGGACAGGGGGCCTAACTATGGCTACACCTTC. Supplemented by reference TRBV30 and TRBJ1-2, the full variable domain reads SQTIHQWPATLVQPVGSPLSLECTVEGTSNPNLYWYRQAAGRGLQLLFYSVGIGQISSEVPQNLSASRPQDRQFILSSKKLLLSDSGFYLCAWDRGPNYGYTFGSGTRLTVV.

This clone was seen a handful of times. For the CDR3, the DNA is TGTGCCAGCAGCGGAACTTCTGGGGGGAGCACAGATACGCAGTATTTT. It encodes CASSGTSGGSTDTQYF. This chain uses TRBV7-3 with TRBJ2-3, with a weak D call TRBD2 (6 bases). V was shortened by 5 bases and J by 0 bases, with 15 bases between the two germline ends. Per germline, CDR1 SGHTA and CDR2 FQGTGA. CDR3 length: 16 amino acids.

The chain carries TRBV9 and TRBJ2-2; D not certain. With 4 bases removed from V and 3 bases from J, the gap between germline ends came to 4 bases. CDR1 is SGDLS and CDR2 is YYNGEE in the germline V gene. This CDR3 is built from 12 residues. The DNA of the CDR3 is TGTGCCAGCAGCTCCTACACCGGGGAGCTGTTTTTT. Translated, it gives CASSSYTGELFF.

This clone was found a few times. This chain joins TRBV20-1 and TRBJ2-7; D unclear. The V gene's germline CDR1 is DFQATT and CDR2 SNEGSKA (reference sequence). With 6 bases removed from V and 7 bases from J, the gap between germline ends came to 13 bases. The CDR3 has 11 amino acids. The CDR3 loop is CSAAEVREQYF. In nucleotides, the CDR3 is TGCAGTGCCGCCGAAGTGAGGGAGCAGTACTTC.

This sequence joins TRBV2 and TRBJ2-7; 7 positions agree with TRBD1. V lost 5 bases, J lost 4 bases, and 5 bases stayed unmatched. The CDR3 loop spans 13 amino acids. From germline, CDR1 is SNHLY and CDR2 FYNNEI. This CDR3 is CASSTGVFYEQYF. CDR3 DNA sequence: TGTGCCAGCAGTACAGGGGTTTTTTACGAGCAGTACTTC.

The V and J genes are TRBV6-1 and TRBJ1-2; 7 bases line up with TRBD1. This CDR3 has 13 residues. After removal of 3 bases from V and 9 bases from J, the junction contained 7 bases not matched to a gene. The germline gives CDR1 MNHNS, CDR2 SASEGT. The CDR3: CASSDDRVYRYTF. CDR3 DNA: TGTGCCAGCAGTGACGACAGGGTCTACCGCTACACCTTC.

This clone occurred a few times. The chain combines TRBV4-3 with TRBJ2-3; 9 bases agree with TRBD2. J was trimmed by 1 base and V by 0 bases; bases with no gene match: 5. Germline V gene data show CDR1 as LGHNA and CDR2 as YSLEER. The CDR3 runs 17 residues. This chain's CDR3 is CASSQDVGGGGTDTQYF. The CDR3 nucleotides are TGCGCCAGCAGCCAAGACGTGGGCGGGGGGGGCACAGATACGCAGTATTTT.

J is TRBJ2-1 and V is TRBV10-2, with 12 bases fitting TRBD2. Germline CDR1 is WSHSY and CDR2 is SAAADI. The CDR3 runs to 14 residues. V gave up 7 bases and J gave up 7 bases; unmatched junction bases: 5. The CDR3 protein is CASKLAGGPNEQFF. In nucleotides, the CDR3 is TGCGCCAGCAAGCTAGCGGGGGGGCCGAATGAGCAGTTCTTC.

This chain connects TRBV9 to TRBJ2-3; 8 bases align to TRBD1. With 3 bases clipped from V and 4 bases from J, the junction kept 4 bases outside the gene matches. The CDR3 sequence is 14 residues long. CDR1 is SGDLS and CDR2 is YYNGEE in the germline V gene. This chain's CDR3 is CASSAGQGADTQYF. For the CDR3, the DNA is TGTGCCAGCAGCGCCGGACAGGGCGCAGATACGCAGTATTTT.

V usage is TRBV28 and J usage is TRBJ1-3, with a possible D match to TRBD1 (5 bases). CDR3 length equals 14 residues. The V and J ends lost 5 bases and 0 bases respectively, with 8 bases between them. From germline, CDR1 is MDHEN and CDR2 SYDVKM. CDR3 sequence: CASSRDSSGNTIYF. The CDR3 region has the DNA TGTGCCAGCAGTCGCGACAGCTCTGGAAACACCATATATTTT.

The chain joins TRBV7-3 to TRBJ2-2; no clear D. V shed 11 bases and J shed 5 bases, with 6 bases lying between them. CDR1 SGHTA and CDR2 FQGTGA come from the germline V gene. The CDR3 loop spans 10 amino acids. CDR3 protein: CAPFTGELFF. The CDR3 nucleotides are TGTGCCCCTTTTACCGGGGAGCTGTTTTTT.

The rearrangement uses TRBV19 and TRBJ1-2; TRBD1 is a possible D gene (6 bases). Germline lookup yields CDR1 LNHDA and CDR2 SQIVND (reference sequence). V shed 4 bases and J shed 5 bases, with 17 bases lying between them. This CDR3 has 15 amino acids. The CDR3 loop is CASSTGGQTSYGYTF. CDR3 bases: TGTGCCAGTAGTACTGGAGGACAGACTTCTTATGGCTACACCTTC.